What follows are 19 T cell receptor beta chains derived from one specimen sequenced in a study. TCRdb re-derived calls from the 5' RACE reads in MiXCR, one entry per CDR3 protein. This sample has approximately 29,000 distinct CDR3 sequences, with about 28% found just once. Sequencing was carried out using naive CD4+ T cells sorted from a lymph node. Described subset: naive CD4+ T cells, CD4+CD45RA+CD25-. The receptors stem from a female donor with breast cancer.

The chain recombines TRBV2 with TRBJ2-1, with D possibly matching TRBD1 (5 bases). The CDR3 length is 16 residues. Per germline, CDR1 SNHLY and CDR2 FYNNEI. Trimming pared 5 bases from V and 0 bases from J, leaving 14 bases between. CDR3 sequence reads: CASSKIGVSSYNEQFF. For the CDR3, the DNA is TGTGCCAGCAGTAAGATAGGGGTCAGCTCCTACAATGAGCAGTTCTTC.

In this sample, this clonotype turned up once. As the CDR3 is not closed by the conserved phenylalanine or tryptophan, this likely results from a read error. V gene TRBV18 combines with J gene TRBJ1-6; D gene unclear. CDR1 is KGHSH, CDR2 LQKENI, per germline. The CDR3 totals 16 residues. Trimming stripped 3 bases from V and 7 bases from J, with 16 bases between. The CDR3 DNA sequence: TGTGCCAGCTCACCCAGCTCGCGGACCCCAAATTCACCCCTCCACTCT. Protein product: CASSPSSRTPNSPLHS.

This chain uses TRBV2 with TRBJ1-6, with 9 bases matching TRBD1. There are 13 residues in the CDR3. The trim removed 9 bases at V and 7 bases at J, leaving 4 bases unmatched. CDR1 is SNHLY, CDR2 FYNNEI, per germline. This CDR3 reads CASTQGANSPLHF. The CDR3, as DNA: TGTGCCAGTACACAGGGGGCCAATTCACCCCTCCACTTT.

In its sample, this clonotype was seen a few times. The genes are TRBV5-1 and TRBJ2-1; 9 bases agree with TRBD2. The CDR3 is made up of 16 amino acids. Looked up from germline, CDR1 is SGHRS and CDR2 is YFSETQ. Trimming cost V 3 bases and J 6 bases; bases outside gene matches: 10. Here the CDR3 reads CASSSGSSGGLNEQFF. DNA of the CDR3: TGCGCCAGCAGCTCCGGAAGTAGCGGGGGTCTCAATGAGCAGTTCTTC. The full variable domain, with the rest looked up from reference TRBV5-1 and TRBJ2-1, is KAGVTQTPRYLIKTRGQQVTLSCSPISGHRSVSWYQQTPGQGLQFLFEYFSETQRNKGNFPGRFSGRQFSNSRSEMNVSTLELGDSALYLCASSSGSSGGLNEQFFGPGTRLTVL.

This clonotype came up a few times. One junction end does not reproduce the germline sequence, and a read error may be involved. The rearrangement joins TRBV7-9 to TRBJ2-5; weak D call: TRBD2 (5 bases). The CDR3 is 14 amino acids. Germline V gene sequence: CDR1 SEHNR, CDR2 FQNEAQ (reference sequence). The DNA of the CDR3 is TGTACCAGCAGCCCCGGGATCTCTAGAGAGACCCAGTACTTC. This codes for CTSSPGISRETQYF.

In this sample, this clonotype turned up a few times. Just one base apart from a much larger clone, this may be a read error. The chain joins TRBV12-3 or TRBV12-4 to TRBJ1-6; D remains ambiguous. Trimming cost V 1 base and J 8 bases, with 9 bases left between them. There are 14 residues in the CDR3. CDR3 region: CASSLGVQDSPLHF. CDR3 coding DNA: TGTGCCAGCAGTTTAGGTGTTCAGGATTCACCCCTCCACTTT.

The rearrangement joins TRBV5-1 to TRBJ2-7; the match to TRBD1 covers 9 bases. From germline, CDR1 is SGHRS and CDR2 YFSETQ. This CDR3 is built from 14 residues. V shed 3 bases, J shed 7 bases, and the junction held 8 bases outside the gene matches. The CDR3 bases are TGCGCCAGCAGCTCACAGGGGGCATCGGAAGAGCAGTACTTC. Translating gives CASSSQGASEEQYF.

This clonotype occurred many times. This rearrangement joins TRBV12-3 or TRBV12-4 to TRBJ1-1, with 10 bases fitting TRBD1. V shed 5 bases, J shed 3 bases, and the junction held 9 bases outside the gene matches. The length of the CDR3 is 16 residues. The CDR3 sequence: CASSPARQGADTEAFF. The CDR3, as DNA: TGTGCCAGCAGTCCCGCCCGACAGGGGGCGGACACTGAAGCTTTCTTT.

This clonotype was detected ten times or more. The chain uses TRBV12-3 or TRBV12-4 and TRBJ2-1; D ambiguous. V gave up 6 bases and J gave up 6 bases, with 6 bases separating them. There are 11 residues in the CDR3. CDR3 in amino acids: CASRKINEQFF. The DNA for the CDR3 is TGTGCCAGCAGAAAGATCAATGAGCAGTTCTTC.

Comment on this clonotype: A much larger clone is a single base away; this may be a read error. V gene TRBV29-1 combines with J gene TRBJ2-3, with 16 bases lining up with TRBD2. Per the germline V gene, CDR1 is SQVTM and CDR2 is ANQGSEA. The CDR3 totals 18 residues. The CDR3: CGAASGTSGRALADTQYF. CDR3 sequence (DNA): TGCGGCGCTGCCTCCGGGACTAGCGGGAGGGCCCTCGCAGATACGCAGTATTTT.

Details on this clonotype: The missing conserved phenylalanine or tryptophan at the end of this CDR3 makes a read error likely. CDR3 loop: CASRTFTGANVLTS. The CDR3, as DNA: TGTGCCAGCAGGACTTTCACTGGGGCCAACGTCCTGACTTCC. The rearrangement uses TRBV28 and TRBJ2-6; D uncertain. Germline CDR1 is MDHEN and CDR2 is SYDVKM. The CDR3 length is 14 residues. Trimming removed 6 bases at V and 2 bases at J, with 8 bases between.

The chain combines TRBV5-6 with TRBJ2-2, with D unresolved. In germline, CDR1 is SGHDT, CDR2 YYEEEE. Trimming left V 2 bases short and J 0 bases short, with 11 bases between. The CDR3 has 16 amino acids. CDR3 in DNA: TGTGCCAGCAGCTTCATAGTCACGGCGAACACCGGGGAGCTGTTTTTT. This sequence encodes CASSFIVTANTGELFF.

The rearrangement uses TRBV7-2 and TRBJ2-3; D possibly corresponds to TRBD1 (6 bases). V gave up 2 bases and J gave up 2 bases, with 14 bases separating them. The germline V gene has CDR1 SGHTA and CDR2 FQGNSA. This CDR3 region has 16 residues. The CDR3 sequence: CASSLPFGQITDTQYF. As DNA, the CDR3 is TGTGCCAGCAGCTTACCCTTTGGACAGATCACAGATACGCAGTATTTT.

The chain couples TRBV15 to TRBJ2-5; D call uncertain. This CDR3 has 12 amino acids. The germline CDR1 and CDR2 sequences are LNHNV and YYDKDF (reference sequence). The V and J ends lost 2 bases and 5 bases respectively, with 6 bases between them. The CDR3 DNA reads TGTGCCACCAGCAGACTAAGGGAGACCCAGTACTTC. It translates to CATSRLRETQYF.

The table lists this clonotype with many counts. The chain recombines TRBV5-1 with TRBJ1-1, with TRBD1 identical over 8 bases. Germline V CDR1 and CDR2: SGHRS, YFSETQ. V lost 2 bases to trimming and J lost 1 base; unmatched junction nucleotides: 7. The CDR3 covers 16 residues. The CDR3 here is CASSFSTGAPNTEAFF. In DNA form, the CDR3 reads TGCGCCAGCAGCTTTTCGACAGGGGCTCCGAACACTGAAGCTTTCTTT. Using reference TRBV5-1 and TRBJ1-1 for the parts outside the CDR3, the full variable domain is KAGVTQTPRYLIKTRGQQVTLSCSPISGHRSVSWYQQTPGQGLQFLFEYFSETQRNKGNFPGRFSGRQFSNSRSEMNVSTLELGDSALYLCASSFSTGAPNTEAFFGQGTRLTVV.

As regards this clonotype: This may be a read error: a much more frequent sequence differs by one nucleotide. The chain links TRBV20-1 to TRBJ2-1; D perhaps matches TRBD2 (5 bases). There are 15 residues in the CDR3. CDR1 is DFQATT, CDR2 SNEGSKA, per germline (reference sequence). In DNA form, the CDR3 reads TGCAGTACTAGAGATGCGAGACCGGGTAGCGATGAGCAGTTCTTC. This translates into CSTRDARPGSDEQFF.

V gene TRBV5-1 combines with J gene TRBJ2-7; D not certain. Trimming stripped 4 bases from V and 0 bases from J, with 14 bases between. Germline assignment: CDR1 SGHRS and CDR2 YFSETQ. This CDR3 region has 15 residues. The CDR3 loop is CASSLGLLSSYEQYF. The CDR3 DNA reads as TGCGCCAGCAGCCTGGGCCTACTTTCCTCCTACGAGCAGTACTTC. The full variable domain, rest sourced from reference TRBV5-1 and TRBJ2-7, is KAGVTQTPRYLIKTRGQQVTLSCSPISGHRSVSWYQQTPGQGLQFLFEYFSETQRNKGNFPGRFSGRQFSNSRSEMNVSTLELGDSALYLCASSLGLLSSYEQYFGPGTRLTVT.

A few counts support this clonotype. The chain combines TRBV11-3 with TRBJ2-5; tentatively, D is TRBD1 or TRBD2 (5 bases each). V lost 5 bases, J lost 3 bases, and 10 bases lay in between. CDR3 size: 13 residues. Germline V gene data show CDR1 as SGHNT and CDR2 as YENEEA. CDR3: CASSPGPEETQYF. For the CDR3, the DNA is TGTGCCAGCAGCCCGGGACCTGAAGAGACCCAGTACTTC.

There are many counts of this clonotype. V usage is TRBV6-2 or TRBV6-3 and J usage is TRBJ2-1, with 7 bases fitting TRBD2. Germline V lookup: CDR1 MNHEY, CDR2 SVGEGT. The CDR3 extends over 14 amino acids. V lost 8 bases, J lost 3 bases, and 7 bases stayed unmatched. This CDR3 is CASGKAGFYNEQFF. The CDR3 region has the DNA TGTGCCAGCGGGAAAGCGGGATTCTACAATGAGCAGTTCTTC.